Presented here are 2 T cell receptor beta chains from one specimen sequenced in a study of blood T cell repertoires in COVID-19. Here immunoSEQ multiplex PCR was the method, and the copy in TCRdb shows in-frame clones only, minus some. Of just over 40,000 clones detected, around 83% appear once; the ten largest clones hold more than 2%. The material sequenced was peripheral blood. Receptors were obtained from a woman in her sixties or seventies with acute or convalescent COVID-19.

This clone was recorded a few times. The rearrangement joins TRBV15 to TRBJ2-5; TRBD1 matches 8 bases. This CDR3 has 16 residues. The germline gives CDR1 LNHNV, CDR2 YYDKDF (reference sequence). V shed 2 bases, J shed 5 bases, and the junction held 10 bases outside the gene matches. The CDR3 DNA sequence: TGTGCCACCAGCAGACCGCAGGGGGCGCCCCGGGAGACCCAGTACTTC. The encoded protein is CATSRPQGAPRETQYF.

This chain uses TRBV6-5 with TRBJ1-3; D possibly corresponds to TRBD1 (5 bases). CDR1 and CDR2 from the germline V gene are MNHEY and SVGAGI. The V gene lost 0 bases and the J gene lost 2 bases, with 11 bases spanning the gap. The CDR3 contains 16 residues. CDR3 bases: TGTGCCAGCAGTTACTCGCAGGGCTGGGCTGGAAACACCATATATTTT. Its translation: CASSYSQGWAGNTIYF.